The 11 T cell receptor beta chains below all came from one sample that was sequenced in a study of sequential checkpoint blockade in melanoma. Measured with immunoSEQ multiplex PCR; TCRdb has only the in-frame clones, and not every one. The table shows under 3,000 clones, with around 20% occurring only once. The sample's treatment: randomized to nivolumab then ipilimumab (arm A) or the reverse (arm B). The material was tumor tissue (inferred from file names), obtained from a patient given nivolumab and ipilimumab in sequence. These receptors originate from a human donor with melanoma.

This clone rates as medium-sized. V gene TRBV11-3 combines with J gene TRBJ1-1; TRBD1 might be the D (5 bases). The CDR3 is 16 amino acids. CDR1 and CDR2 from the germline V gene are SGHNT and YENEEA. V was pared by 6 bases and J by 2 bases, with 19 bases between. This CDR3 reads CASSSPGVGVNTEAFF. The CDR3 DNA follows: TGTGCCAGCAGTTCACCGGGCGTGGGGGTAAACACTGAAGCTTTCTTT.

Relative to its sample, this clone is medium-sized (0.01 to 0.1%). This chain joins TRBV6-8 and TRBJ2-5; 11 bases match TRBD2. From germline, CDR1 is MNHGY and CDR2 SAAAGT. CDR3 size: 16 residues. Unmatched junction bases numbered 2, after V lost 0 bases and J lost 2 bases. CDR3 residues: CASSYSGTSGQETQYF. The CDR3 DNA reads as TGTGCCAGCAGTTACTCCGGGACTAGCGGACAAGAGACCCAGTACTTC.

This clone is medium-sized by share. The chain has TRBV6-8 and TRBJ2-7, with 9 bases lining up with TRBD1. There are 14 residues in the CDR3. Per the germline V gene, CDR1 is MNHGY and CDR2 is SAAAGT. The junction had 9 bases not matched to a gene; V was cut back by 8 bases and J by 4 bases. CDR3 sequence (DNA): TGTGCCAGCGGGATGGGCGGGACAGGGTACGAGCAGTACTTC. Translation: CASGMGGTGYEQYF.

The rearrangement uses TRBV11-3 and TRBJ1-1, with D perhaps matching TRBD1 (5 bases). Germline V gene data show CDR1 as SGHNT and CDR2 as YENEEA. V lost 0 bases, J lost 1 base, and 9 bases lay in between. This CDR3 region has 15 residues. The CDR3 region has the DNA TGTGCCAGCAGCTTAGAAGGGACGGCGAACACTGAAGCTTTCTTT. Encoded protein: CASSLEGTANTEAFF.

This clone is medium-sized by share. The V and J genes are TRBV11-3 and TRBJ2-1; D possibly uses TRBD1 or TRBD2 (6 bases each). Looked up from germline, CDR1 is SGHNT and CDR2 is YENEEA. V was trimmed by 5 bases and J by 6 bases, leaving 23 bases between them. The CDR3 is 17 residues long. The CDR3 DNA follows: TGTGCCAGCAGCGTAGGGGGGACCCGGTCGGGGTTCAATGAGCAGTTCTTC. Amino acids: CASSVGGTRSGFNEQFF. Using reference TRBV11-3 and TRBJ2-1 for the parts outside the CDR3, the full variable domain is EAGVVQSPRYKIIEKKQPVAFWCNPISGHNTLYWYLQNLGQGPELLIRYENEEAVDDSQLPKDRFSAERLKGVDSTLKIQPAELGDSAVYLCASSVGGTRSGFNEQFFGPGTRLTVL.

This clone was observed a few times. CDR3 nucleotide sequence: TGTGCCAGCGGTGTAGGGGACTCCTCCTACAATGAGCAGTTCTTC. Translation gives CASGVGDSSYNEQFF. The rearrangement links TRBV6-8 to TRBJ2-1, with D tentatively TRBD2 (6 bases). The V end was cut by 8 bases, the J end by 0 bases, with 14 bases between. The CDR3 extends over 15 amino acids. Germline-derived CDR1 and CDR2 are MNHGY and SAAAGT.

This clone turned up a few times. The chain uses TRBV19 and TRBJ1-4; tentatively, D is TRBD1 (6 bases). CDR3 length equals 14 residues. With 7 bases removed from V and 1 base from J, the gap between germline ends came to 10 bases. Per germline, CDR1 LNHDA and CDR2 SQIVND (reference sequence). The CDR3 loop is CASKLQGTNEKLFF. The DNA for the CDR3 is TGTGCCAGTAAACTACAGGGAACTAATGAAAAACTGTTTTTT. Full variable domain (missing parts from reference TRBV19 and TRBJ1-4): DGGITQSPKYLFRKEGQNVTLSCEQNLNHDAMYWYRQDPGQGLRLIYYSQIVNDFQKGDIAEGYSVSREKKESFPLTVTSAQKNPTAFYLCASKLQGTNEKLFFGSGTQLSVL.

This clone has at least ten counts. This chain connects TRBV11-3 to TRBJ1-2; 11 nucleotides match TRBD1. The ends lost 5 bases at V and 4 bases at J; junction bases unmatched: 9. Germline V gene lookup returns CDR1 SGHNT and CDR2 YENEEA. This CDR3 has 16 amino acids. CDR3: CASSAAGTGGGYGYTF. The CDR3 DNA follows: TGTGCCAGCAGCGCAGCCGGGACAGGGGGTGGCTATGGCTACACCTTC.

V is TRBV10-2 and J is TRBJ1-5, with D maybe TRBD1 (5 bases). The CDR3 loop spans 13 amino acids. CDR1 is WSHSY, CDR2 SAAADI, per germline. V dropped 9 bases and J dropped 4 bases, with 13 bases sitting between them. CDR3 amino acids: CASGGDMNQPQHF. The CDR3 DNA is TGCGCCAGTGGGGGGGATATGAATCAGCCCCAGCATTTT.

This clone has only a few counts. This chain joins TRBV28 and TRBJ2-7, with 8 nucleotides matching TRBD1. Germline CDR1 and CDR2: MDHEN and SYDVKM. This CDR3 spans 15 amino acids. Losses at the gene ends were 6 bases for V and 2 bases for J; bases not matched to a gene: 9. The chain's CDR3 is CASSQGSTGAYEQYF. In DNA, the CDR3 is TGTGCCAGCAGCCAAGGGTCGACAGGGGCCTACGAGCAGTACTTC.

This clone was picked up a small number of times. The chain recombines TRBV6-8 with TRBJ2-1; D possibly corresponds to TRBD1 (6 bases). Deletions cut 5 bases from V and 9 bases from J, with 14 bases between. Germline V gene data show CDR1 as MNHGY and CDR2 as SAAAGT. CDR3 length equals 13 residues. DNA of the CDR3: TGTGCCAGCAGTGACCCCCGCAGGGGTGAGCAGTTCTTC. This sequence encodes CASSDPRRGEQFF.